The 7 T cell receptor beta chains presented below share a single source sample, sequenced in a study of a mutant IDH1 vaccine in newly diagnosed glioma. Repertoires were generated with immunoSEQ multiplex PCR, while TCRdb's copy carries only in-frame clones and drops some. The sample consists of tens of thousands of clones, around 80% of them appearing once. The time point: week 23, last vaccination. Every single dose of the vaccine, 300 ug of mutant IDH1 20-mer peptide, came with topical imiquimod. No antigens are known for them. Specimen: PBMCs, collected from a glioma patient whose treatment included an IDH1 peptide vaccine. These receptors were obtained from a woman aged 18 to 35 with glioma.

The chain links TRBV4-1 to TRBJ2-3; D is unclear. The CDR3 totals 11 residues. CDR1 is MGHRA and CDR2 is YSYEKL in the germline V gene. The ends were cut back, 0 bases at V and 12 bases at J, with 7 bases in the middle. In DNA form, the CDR3 reads TGCGCCAGCAGCCAAGATATCATTCAGTATTTT. Translated: CASSQDIIQYF.

This clone was counted once. V usage is TRBV30 and J usage is TRBJ2-5, with D unresolved. Trimming took off 2 bases at V and 4 bases at J, with 11 bases between the two ends. The CDR3 spans 13 residues. Germline V CDR1 and CDR2: GTSNPN, SVGIG (reference sequence). CDR3 in DNA: TGTGCCTGGAGTTTTCTAACAGCAGAGACCCAGTACTTC. Its protein product is CAWSFLTAETQYF.

With respect to this clone: The same CDR3 can be traced to other DNA sequences in this sample. This chain's CDR3 is CATSRDPGETQYF. CDR3 nucleotides: TGTGCCACCAGCAGAGATCCAGGGGAGACCCAGTACTTC. V and J are TRBV15 and TRBJ2-5; weak D call: TRBD1 (5 bases). The length of the CDR3 is 13 residues. The germline V gene has CDR1 LNHNV and CDR2 YYDKDF (reference sequence). Between the trimmed V and J ends, which lost 0 bases and 5 bases, there was a span of 7 bases.

The V and J genes are TRBV2 and TRBJ1-4, with a weak D call TRBD1 (6 bases). This CDR3 is built from 15 residues. Trimming pared 6 bases from V and 1 base from J, leaving 12 bases between. CDR1 SNHLY and CDR2 FYNNEI come from the germline V gene. CDR3 loop: CASRILRGTNEKLFF. For the CDR3, the DNA is TGTGCCAGCAGAATCCTCAGGGGAACTAATGAAAAACTGTTTTTT.

This clone has more than one count but fewer than ten. The V and J genes are TRBV14 and TRBJ2-1; a possible D gene is TRBD1 (6 bases). The germline V and J ends were trimmed by 3 bases and 4 bases, with 16 bases remaining between them. There are 16 residues in the CDR3. Germline V gene sequence: CDR1 SGHDN, CDR2 FVKESK. This chain's CDR3 is CASSHLHEDRYNEQFF. The CDR3 nucleotides read TGTGCCAGCAGCCACCTACATGAGGACAGATACAATGAGCAGTTCTTC.

This sequence joins TRBV6-1 and TRBJ2-3; D perhaps matches TRBD1 (6 bases). This CDR3 spans 13 amino acids. V was cut by 8 bases and J by 2 bases, with 11 bases left in between. Looked up from germline, CDR1 is MNHNS and CDR2 is SASEGT. The CDR3 nucleotides are TGTGCCAGCGGGGACACAAACACAGATACGCAGTATTTT. This translates into CASGDTNTDTQYF.

This CDR3 reads CASSLQTSGTDTQYF. CDR3 nucleotides: TGTGCCAGCAGCCTCCAGACTAGCGGGACAGATACGCAGTATTTT. J is TRBJ2-3 and V is TRBV14; 10 bases align to TRBD2. Looked up from germline, CDR1 is SGHDN and CDR2 is FVKESK. The CDR3 is made up of 15 amino acids. J gave up 3 bases and V 4 bases, and 4 bases lay outside the gene matches. The full variable domain, in which reference TRBV14 and TRBJ2-3 provide the parts outside the CDR3, is EAGVTQFPSHSVIEKGQTVTLRCDPISGHDNLYWYRRVMGKEIKFLLHFVKESKQDESGMPNNRFLAERTGGTYSTLKVQPAELEDSGVYFCASSLQTSGTDTQYFGPGTRLTVL.